This T cell receptor (beta chain) was captured in a study of cytomegalovirus exposure and HLA in healthy donors. Amplification used 60 Vbeta primers and 13 Jbeta primers. Data came from immunoSEQ multiplex PCR; TCRdb stores just in-frame clones and leaves some out. This sample has 150,000 to 250,000 clones; 80% to 85% occur once, and the top ten carry around 6%. This clone was recorded only once. Looked up from germline, CDR1 is SGHTA and CDR2 is FQGNSA. The CDR3 totals 15 residues. The V end was cut by 4 bases, the J end by 0 bases, with 12 bases between. The receptor's source is a woman in her forties or fifties in good health and CMV-seropositive. V usage is TRBV7-2 and J usage is TRBJ1-1, with a weak D call TRBD1 (6 bases). Input material: PBMCs. This CDR3 is CASSWATGMNTEAFF. In nucleotides, the CDR3 is TGTGCCAGCAGCTGGGCGACAGGAATGAACACTGAAGCTTTCTTT.